What follows describes a single T cell receptor (beta chain). This specimen comes from a study of cytotoxic CD8 clonotypes in ibrutinib-treated CLL. Only in-frame clones appear in the TCRdb table, and some are missing; sequencing was by immunoSEQ multiplex PCR. The sample lists about 300,000 clones, roughly 76% occurring once. Germline CDR1 reads SGHKS; CDR2 reads YYEKEE (reference sequence). The CDR3 is 14 residues long. V dropped 0 bases and J dropped 5 bases, with 8 bases sitting between them. The chain couples TRBV5-5 to TRBJ1-4, with D perhaps matching TRBD1 (5 bases). This TCR was recovered from a human donor with chronic lymphocytic leukemia. This sample comprised PBMCs, obtained at disease progression, from a patient treated with ibrutinib. CDR3 sequence: CASSLGQGNEKLFF. The DNA of the CDR3 is TGTGCCAGCAGCTTGGGGCAGGGAAATGAAAAACTGTTTTTT.